This T cell receptor beta chain was profiled in a study of T cells in pancreatic ductal adenocarcinoma. General study findings and limits: Tumors hold more CD45RO+ effector T cells, which may bias toward lower diversity. No significant tumor-blood clonality difference; means were about 0.11 and 0.072. This surgical cohort overrepresents the minority presenting with early-stage disease. Blood had more productive templates and roughly 7.5-fold more unique clonotypes than tumor.

A remark on this clone: The target antigen is unknown.

Selected pancreatic ductal adenocarcinoma patients had undergone surgery without neoadjuvant therapy. Here immunoSEQ multiplex PCR was the method, and the copy in TCRdb shows in-frame clones only, minus some. The sample gives over 100,000 clones, nearly 95% of which show up once; roughly 3.1% is in the top ten. Trimming cost V 0 bases and J 5 bases, with 9 bases left between them. Germline CDR1 and CDR2: LGHNA and YNFKEQ. This CDR3 is built from 14 residues. The sequencing sample was made of PBMCs. The chain uses TRBV4-2 and TRBJ2-3, with D perhaps matching TRBD2 (5 bases). This TCR was recovered from a human donor with pancreatic ductal adenocarcinoma. This CDR3 reads CASSQERGLDTQYF. The CDR3, as DNA: TGTGCCAGCAGCCAAGAACGGGGTTTAGATACGCAGTATTTT.